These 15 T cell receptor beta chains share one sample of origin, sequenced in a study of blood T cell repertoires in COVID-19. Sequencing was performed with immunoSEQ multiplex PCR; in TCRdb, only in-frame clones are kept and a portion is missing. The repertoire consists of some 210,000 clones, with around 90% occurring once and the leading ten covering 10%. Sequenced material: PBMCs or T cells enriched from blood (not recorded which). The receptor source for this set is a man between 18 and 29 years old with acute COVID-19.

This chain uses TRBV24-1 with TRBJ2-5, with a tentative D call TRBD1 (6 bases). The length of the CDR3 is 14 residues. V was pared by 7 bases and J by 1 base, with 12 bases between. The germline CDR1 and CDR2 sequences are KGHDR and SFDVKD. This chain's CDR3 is CATSKTGFQETQYF. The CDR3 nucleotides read TGTGCCACCAGCAAGACAGGCTTCCAAGAGACCCAGTACTTC.

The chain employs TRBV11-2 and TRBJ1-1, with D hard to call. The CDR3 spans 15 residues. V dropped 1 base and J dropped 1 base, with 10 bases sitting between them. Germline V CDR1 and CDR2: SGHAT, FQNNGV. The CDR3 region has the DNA TGTGCCAGCAGCTTAGTATCGGCGGCGAACACTGAAGCTTTCTTT. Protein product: CASSLVSAANTEAFF.

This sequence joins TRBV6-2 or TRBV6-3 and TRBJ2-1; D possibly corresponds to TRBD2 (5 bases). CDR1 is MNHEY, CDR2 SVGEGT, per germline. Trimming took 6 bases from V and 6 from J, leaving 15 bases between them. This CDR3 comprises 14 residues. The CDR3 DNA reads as TGTGCCAGCAGCTCGGGCGGGCACGCCAATGAGCAGTTCTTC. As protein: CASSSGGHANEQFF.

In DNA, the CDR3 is TGTGCCAGCTCACCATCTAGCGGGGTAGAAGATACGCAGTATTTT. It yields the protein CASSPSSGVEDTQYF. The chain recombines TRBV18 with TRBJ2-3; 9 bases line up with TRBD2. Germline CDR1 reads KGHSH; CDR2 reads LQKENI. The trim removed 2 bases at V and 5 bases at J, leaving 5 bases unmatched. The CDR3 consists of 15 residues.

This CDR3 is CASSESQRVNEQFF. In DNA form, the CDR3 reads TGCGCCAGCAGTGAGTCCCAGCGGGTCAATGAGCAGTTCTTC. The chain couples TRBV10-1 to TRBJ2-1; weak D call: TRBD2 (6 bases). This CDR3 comprises 14 residues. V lost 0 bases to trimming and J lost 6 bases, with 9 bases between them. Germline CDR1 and CDR2: WNHNN and SYGVQD (reference sequence).

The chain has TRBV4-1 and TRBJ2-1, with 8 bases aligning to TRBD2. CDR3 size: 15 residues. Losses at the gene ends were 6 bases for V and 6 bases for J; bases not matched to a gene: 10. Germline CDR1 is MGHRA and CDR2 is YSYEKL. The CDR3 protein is CASSFRAGAGNEQFF. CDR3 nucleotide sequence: TGCGCCAGCAGTTTTCGAGCGGGAGCGGGCAATGAGCAGTTCTTC.

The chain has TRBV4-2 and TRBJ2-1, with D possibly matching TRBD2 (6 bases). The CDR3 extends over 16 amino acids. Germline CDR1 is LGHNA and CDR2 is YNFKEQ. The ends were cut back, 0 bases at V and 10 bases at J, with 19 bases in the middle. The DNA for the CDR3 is TGTGCCAGCAGCCAAGATGGAGTGGCAGGAGGGCAGGAGCAGTTCTTC. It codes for CASSQDGVAGGQEQFF.

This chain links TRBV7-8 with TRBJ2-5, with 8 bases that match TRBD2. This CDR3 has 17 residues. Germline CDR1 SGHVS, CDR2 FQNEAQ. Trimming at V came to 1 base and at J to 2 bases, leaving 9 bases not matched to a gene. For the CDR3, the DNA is TGTGCCAGCAGCTTAGATCTTACGGGAGGGATACAAGAGACCCAGTACTTC. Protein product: CASSLDLTGGIQETQYF.

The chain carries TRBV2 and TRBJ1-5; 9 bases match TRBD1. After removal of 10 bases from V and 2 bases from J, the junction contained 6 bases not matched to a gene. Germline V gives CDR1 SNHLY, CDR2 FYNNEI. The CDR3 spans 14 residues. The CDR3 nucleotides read TGTGCCACCCAGACAGGGGGAGGCAATCAGCCCCAGCATTTT. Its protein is CATQTGGGNQPQHF.

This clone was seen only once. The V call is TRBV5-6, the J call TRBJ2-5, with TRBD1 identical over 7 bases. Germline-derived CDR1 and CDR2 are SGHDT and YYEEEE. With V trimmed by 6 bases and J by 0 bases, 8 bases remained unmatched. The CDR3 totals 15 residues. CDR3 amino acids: CASTHMTGNQETQYF. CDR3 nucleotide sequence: TGTGCCAGCACCCACATGACAGGGAACCAAGAGACCCAGTACTTC.

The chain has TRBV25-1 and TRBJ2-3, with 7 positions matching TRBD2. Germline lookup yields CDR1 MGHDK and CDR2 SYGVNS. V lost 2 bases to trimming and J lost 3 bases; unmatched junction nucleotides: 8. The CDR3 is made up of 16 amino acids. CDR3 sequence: CASSEPGLPKTDTQYF. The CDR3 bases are TGTGCCAGCAGTGAACCGGGACTACCCAAGACAGATACGCAGTATTTT.

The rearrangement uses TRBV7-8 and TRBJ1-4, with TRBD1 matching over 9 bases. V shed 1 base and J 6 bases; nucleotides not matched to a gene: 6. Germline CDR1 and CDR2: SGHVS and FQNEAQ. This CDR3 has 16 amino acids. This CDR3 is CASSLEGTGGYEKLFF. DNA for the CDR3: TGTGCCAGCAGCTTAGAAGGTACAGGGGGCTATGAAAAACTGTTTTTT.

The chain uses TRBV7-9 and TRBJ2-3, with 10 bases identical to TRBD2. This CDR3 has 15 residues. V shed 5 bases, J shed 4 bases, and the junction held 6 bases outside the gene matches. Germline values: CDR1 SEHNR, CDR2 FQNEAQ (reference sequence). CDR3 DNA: TGTGCCAGCAGCGGCATAGCGGGAGGCCCAGATACGCAGTATTTT. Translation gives CASSGIAGGPDTQYF.

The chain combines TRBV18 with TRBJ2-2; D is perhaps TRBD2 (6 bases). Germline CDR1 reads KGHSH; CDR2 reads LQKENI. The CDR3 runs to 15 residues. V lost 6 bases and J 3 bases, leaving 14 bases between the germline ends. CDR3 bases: TGTGCCAGCTCCCCGCGGGGACCTGACACCGGGGAGCTGTTTTTT. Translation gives CASSPRGPDTGELFF.

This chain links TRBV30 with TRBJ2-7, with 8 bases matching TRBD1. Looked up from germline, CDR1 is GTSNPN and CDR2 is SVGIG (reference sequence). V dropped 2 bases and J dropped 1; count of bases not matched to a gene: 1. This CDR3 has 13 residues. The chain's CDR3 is CAWSQGASYEQYF. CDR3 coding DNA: TGTGCCTGGAGTCAGGGGGCGTCCTACGAGCAGTACTTC.